The sequence of this T cell receptor (beta chain) was determined in a study of response to subunit inactivated influenza vaccine. TCRdb recomputed calls from the RT-PCR reads with MiXCR, one row per CDR3 protein. Among hundreds of thousands of distinct CDR3 sequences listed, around 13% were seen once. Points on this clonotype: Its antigen is still unknown.

Germline CDR1 and CDR2: MDHEN and SYDVKM. The ends were cut back, 9 bases at V and 6 bases at J, with 15 bases in the middle. This CDR3 contains 13 residues. Whole-study results and caveats: The authors suggested that every seasonal influenza vaccination recruits few new T cells.

The receptor comes from a man aged 50 to 59 who received an inactivated influenza vaccine. The chain is built from TRBV28 and TRBJ1-5, with D possibly matching TRBD1 (6 bases). This material consisted of PBMCs from blood, taken about 14 days before vaccination. CDR3 nucleotide sequence: TGTGCCAGTATAGAACAGGGATTTCAGCCCCAGCATTTT. Its translation is CASIEQGFQPQHF. Looking up the rest from reference TRBV28 and TRBJ1-5 gives the full variable domain: DVKVTQSSRYLVKRTGEKVFLECVQDMDHENMFWYRQDPGLGLRLIYFSYDVKMKEKGDIPEGYSVSREKKERFSLILESASTNQTSMYLCASIEQGFQPQHFGDGTRLSIL.